This entry is about one T cell receptor beta chain. Its antigen is unidentified. From germline, CDR1 is SQVTM and CDR2 ANQGSEA. The CDR3 length is 14 residues. Between the trimmed V and J ends, which lost 4 bases and 3 bases, there was a span of 12 bases. This entry is derived from a study of T cells after yellow fever vaccination. Across the study: Preparation used SMART-Seq v4 Ultra Low Input for the low-cell-number fractions. General study results and limits: Although the secondary response was weaker, it peaked faster, at day 5 versus 15. Some clonotypes were seen in both the CD4 and the CD8 compartments. These made up a small share and likely arose from convergent recombination.

TCR cDNA, made by 5'RACE template switching, carried an added universal primer site and UMIs. Using its own MiXCR run on the 5' RACE reads, TCRdb lists one record per CDR3 protein. The repertoire holds 180,000 or so distinct CDR3 sequences, with more than 9.5% as singletons. The clonotype comes from a man aged 18 to 29 who received the YFV17D yellow fever vaccine. This rearrangement joins TRBV29-1 to TRBJ2-2; D remains unclear. The sample here was CD8+ T cells sorted from PBMCs, taken 15 days after the yellow fever booster vaccination. The CDR3 DNA follows: TGCAGCGTTGCCGTTGACACGTACACCGGGGAGCTGTTTTTT. Translating gives CSVAVDTYTGELFF.